The 18 T cell receptor beta chains given below trace back to one sample, sequenced in a study of blood T cell repertoires in COVID-19. The protocol was immunoSEQ multiplex PCR, while the TCRdb copy is restricted to in-frame clones and leaves out a portion. The sample shows roughly 250,000 clones, around 82% of them seen only once. Material for sequencing was peripheral blood. Every receptor here comes from a man aged 50 to 59 with active or convalescent COVID-19.

The V and J genes are TRBV9 and TRBJ2-7; D not certain. The V gene lost 4 bases and the J gene lost 0 bases, with 8 bases spanning the gap. The CDR3 is 13 residues long. Germline V gene data show CDR1 as SGDLS and CDR2 as YYNGEE. The DNA for the CDR3 is TGTGCCAGCAGCTCGTCCAGCTCCTACGAGCAGTACTTC. It translates to CASSSSSSYEQYF.

The chain uses TRBV6-5 and TRBJ1-1, with D perhaps matching TRBD1 (6 bases). The length of the CDR3 is 15 residues. Germline V gene lookup returns CDR1 MNHEY and CDR2 SVGAGI. Trimming stripped 0 bases from V and 4 bases from J, with 12 bases between. CDR3 sequence (DNA): TGTGCCAGCAGTTACTCGAGTCAGGGGACCACTGAAGCTTTCTTT. Translation gives CASSYSSQGTTEAFF.

This sequence joins TRBV5-1 and TRBJ1-2; a possible D gene is TRBD1 (5 bases). Trimming took 4 bases from V and 2 from J, leaving 18 bases between them. The CDR3 is made up of 16 amino acids. From germline, CDR1 is SGHRS and CDR2 YFSETQ. The CDR3 sequence is CASSPGGSAINYGYTF. In nucleotides, the CDR3 is TGCGCCAGCAGCCCCGGGGGGTCGGCGATCAACTATGGCTACACCTTC.

This sequence joins TRBV2 and TRBJ2-3; the match to TRBD2 covers 10 bases. Germline CDR1 is SNHLY and CDR2 is FYNNEI. V shed 4 bases, J shed 1 base, and the junction held 2 bases outside the gene matches. The CDR3 consists of 15 residues. The CDR3, as DNA: TGTGCCAGCAGTGCCCTAGCGGGGGGCACAGATACGCAGTATTTT. Translating gives CASSALAGGTDTQYF.

The genes are TRBV5-1 and TRBJ1-1, with 8 bases matching TRBD1. J gave up 4 bases and V 4 bases, and 9 bases lay outside the gene matches. This CDR3 has 15 residues. Germline CDR1 reads SGHRS; CDR2 reads YFSETQ. CDR3 nucleotide sequence: TGCGCCAGCAGCCCCCTTGGACAGGGAGGCACTGAAGCTTTCTTT. Translated: CASSPLGQGGTEAFF.

The chain couples TRBV15 to TRBJ1-3, with a weak D call TRBD1 (5 bases). CDR1 is LNHNV, CDR2 YYDKDF, per germline (reference sequence). Trimming pared 0 bases from V and 0 bases from J, leaving 15 bases between. CDR3 size: 18 residues. The CDR3 nucleotides read TGTGCCACCAGCAGAGATCGGGCAGGGACTTTCTCTGGAAACACCATATATTTT. As protein: CATSRDRAGTFSGNTIYF.

The DNA of the CDR3 is TGTGCCAGTACACGGGGGTTTGCGAACACCGGGGAGCTGTTTTTT. Translation gives CASTRGFANTGELFF. This sequence joins TRBV9 and TRBJ2-2; weak D call: TRBD2 (6 bases). The CDR3 has 15 residues. Deletions cut 8 bases from V and 0 bases from J, with 14 bases between. Germline-derived CDR1 and CDR2 are SGDLS and YYNGEE.

V is TRBV12-3 or TRBV12-4 and J is TRBJ1-4, with D hard to call. The CDR3 is made up of 13 amino acids. Deletions cut 3 bases from V and 5 bases from J, with 7 bases between. The CDR3 spells CASSLNWNEKLFF. The CDR3 DNA follows: TGTGCCAGCAGTTTGAACTGGAATGAAAAACTGTTTTTT.

This clone was detected once. The V and J genes are TRBV5-5 and TRBJ2-7; perhaps TRBD2 as D (6 bases). Trimming took 4 bases from V and 0 from J, leaving 14 bases between them. The CDR3 spans 15 residues. Germline lookup yields CDR1 SGHKS and CDR2 YYEKEE (reference sequence). The CDR3 region has the DNA TGTGCCAGCAGCGTGGCGGGGTACTCCTCCTACGAGCAGTACTTC. The encoded protein is CASSVAGYSSYEQYF. Full variable domain (missing parts from reference TRBV5-5 and TRBJ2-7): DAGVTQSPTHLIKTRGQQVTLRCSPISGHKSVSWYQQVLGQGPQFIFQYYEKEERGRGNFPDRFSARQFPNYSSELNVNALLLGDSALYLCASSVAGYSSYEQYFGPGTRLTVT.

The J gene is TRBJ2-1, the V gene TRBV4-2, with 10 bases that match TRBD1. Trimming at V came to 0 bases and at J to 6 bases, leaving 11 bases not matched to a gene. This CDR3 region has 18 residues. Germline CDR1 and CDR2: LGHNA and YNFKEQ. CDR3 region: CASSQDVTRRDRGNEQFF. Written as DNA, the CDR3 is TGTGCCAGCAGCCAAGACGTGACACGACGGGACAGGGGCAATGAGCAGTTCTTC.

V is TRBV19 and J is TRBJ1-5; unclear D gene. CDR3 length: 12 residues. Trimming took off 5 bases at V and 4 bases at J, with 6 bases between the two ends. CDR1 and CDR2 from the germline V gene are LNHDA and SQIVND (reference sequence). DNA for the CDR3: TGTGCCAGTAGTCCACTGAATCAGCCCCAGCATTTT. Its translation: CASSPLNQPQHF.

The V call is TRBV15, the J call TRBJ2-7; 11 positions match TRBD1. The CDR3 spans 18 residues. Germline V gene sequence: CDR1 LNHNV, CDR2 YYDKDF (reference sequence). Trimming removed 3 bases from V and 0 bases from J; junction bases left unmatched: 10. CDR3 protein: CATSSSGTGGRHSYEQYF. Written as DNA, the CDR3 is TGTGCCACCAGCAGCTCCGGGACAGGGGGTCGGCACTCCTACGAGCAGTACTTC.

A few counts support this clone. The chain couples TRBV4-2 to TRBJ2-2; D possibly corresponds to TRBD1 (5 bases). This CDR3 has 14 residues. The germline V gene encodes CDR1 LGHNA and CDR2 YNFKEQ. V lost 0 bases to trimming and J lost 6 bases, with 8 bases between them. The CDR3 DNA follows: TGTGCCAGCAGCCAAGACAGGGTGGCCGGGGAGCTGTTTTTT. Amino acid sequence: CASSQDRVAGELFF.

The chain is built from TRBV30 and TRBJ2-5; no firm D call. This CDR3 is 12 amino acids long. V lost 2 bases to trimming and J lost 3 bases, with 7 bases between them. CDR1 is GTSNPN and CDR2 is SVGIG in the germline V gene (reference sequence). CDR3 sequence reads: CAWSLNKETQYF. CDR3 nucleotide sequence: TGTGCCTGGAGTCTAAATAAAGAGACCCAGTACTTC.

The chain combines TRBV5-1 with TRBJ1-1; 7 bases are shared with TRBD1. J gave up 4 bases and V 2 bases, and 11 bases lay outside the gene matches. CDR3 length: 16 amino acids. Germline CDR1 SGHRS, CDR2 YFSETQ. The CDR3: CASSFTQGYRGTEAFF. The CDR3 region has the DNA TGCGCCAGCAGCTTCACCCAGGGTTACAGGGGCACTGAAGCTTTCTTT.

V and J are TRBV9 and TRBJ1-1; D is unresolved. The V end lost 1 base, the J end lost 7 bases, and 14 bases lay between the germline ends. The germline CDR1 and CDR2 sequences are SGDLS and YYNGEE. This CDR3 is 14 amino acids long. CDR3 amino acids: CASSVRQKLGEAFF. The CDR3 nucleotides are TGTGCCAGCAGCGTAAGACAAAAACTGGGTGAAGCTTTCTTT.

V and J are TRBV24-1 and TRBJ1-2, with TRBD1 as a possible D gene (5 bases). Germline V gene sequence: CDR1 KGHDR, CDR2 SFDVKD. The CDR3 runs to 15 residues. V was trimmed by 0 bases and J by 8 bases, leaving 15 bases between them. The CDR3, as DNA: TGTGCCACCAGTGATTTGAGTGGGGGGGGTAGCGGCTACACCTTC. Translation: CATSDLSGGGSGYTF.

Points on this clone: Other DNA sequences of this sample code for an identical CDR3. The chain uses TRBV6-6 and TRBJ2-7; no definite D call. The V gene's germline CDR1 is MNHNY and CDR2 SVGAGI (reference sequence). Trimming took 2 bases from V and 0 from J, leaving 5 bases between them. This CDR3 is 13 amino acids long. This CDR3 reads CASSYPGSYEQYF. CDR3 DNA sequence: TGTGCCAGCAGTTACCCAGGCTCCTACGAGCAGTACTTC.